Listed below are T cell receptor beta chains from one sample, sequenced in a study of T cells after yellow fever vaccination. Each CDR3 protein gets one entry after TCRdb re-called the 5' RACE reads with MiXCR. The table has some 390,000 distinct CDR3 sequences, around 20% seen once. The sample consisted of PBMCs, taken before the yellow fever booster vaccination. Receptor source: a man younger than 35 who received the YFV17D yellow fever vaccine. Both conserved end residues are trimmed from each CDR3. A D gene is named only where the DNA matches it firmly.

V gene,D gene,CDR3 protein
TRBV12-3/TRBV12-4,-,ASSFRAADTEAF
TRBV12-3/TRBV12-4,TRBD2,ANSGGISDTQY
TRBV20-1,TRBD1,SARTGGYEQY
TRBV7-9,-,ASSPEGYNEQF
TRBV7-9,-,ASSLSTAAEKLF
TRBV4-3,TRBD1,ASSAGGLTDTQY
TRBV9,-,ASSAGTPRGTQY
TRBV20-1,TRBD2,SADGTSGAQETQY
TRBV29-1,-,SVEVASANYEQY
TRBV6-4,TRBD2,ASSGTSGGPTDTQY
TRBV7-2,-,ASTALRGSTDTQY
TRBV25-1,-,ASRSDEQF
TRBV5-1,-,ASSFGPGEGYT
TRBV27,TRBD1,ASSFGPRTGHYGYT
TRBV10-3,-,AISEGVGETQY
TRBV9,TRBD1,ASSALGGFSGNTIY
TRBV7-9,TRBD1,ASSPGTGYRNYGYT
TRBV10-3,TRBD2,AIRAGTSGTQY
TRBV20-1,TRBD2,SAGRRLAGDAYEQY
TRBV15,-,ATSNRGNYGYT
TRBV4-2,-,ASSQGASGLDTQY
TRBV29-1,-,SVRGTEGNTDTQY
TRBV2,TRBD1,ASSEALTGVPP
TRBV28,-,ASSPPGSMNTEAF
TRBV4-2,-,ASSQDLVGGAGNTIY
TRBV4-3,TRBD1,ASSQGQGSSYNEQF
TRBV20-1,-,SARELGYGYT